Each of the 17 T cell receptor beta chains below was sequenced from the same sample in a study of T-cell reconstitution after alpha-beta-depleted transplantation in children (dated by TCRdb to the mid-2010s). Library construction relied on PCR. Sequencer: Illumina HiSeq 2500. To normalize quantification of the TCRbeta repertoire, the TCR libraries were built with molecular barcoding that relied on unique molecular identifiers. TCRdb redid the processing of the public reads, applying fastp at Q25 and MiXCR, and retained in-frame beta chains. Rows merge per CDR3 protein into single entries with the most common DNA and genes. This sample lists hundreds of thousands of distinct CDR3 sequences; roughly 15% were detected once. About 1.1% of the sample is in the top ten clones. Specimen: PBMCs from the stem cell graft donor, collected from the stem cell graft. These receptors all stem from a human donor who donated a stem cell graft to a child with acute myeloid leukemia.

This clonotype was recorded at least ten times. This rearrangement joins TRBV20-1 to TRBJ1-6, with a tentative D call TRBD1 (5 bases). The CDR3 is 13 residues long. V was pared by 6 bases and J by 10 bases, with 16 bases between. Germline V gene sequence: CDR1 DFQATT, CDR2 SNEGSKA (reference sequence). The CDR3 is CSAYGQLGSPLHF. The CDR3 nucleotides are TGCAGTGCCTACGGACAATTGGGCTCACCCCTCCACTTT.

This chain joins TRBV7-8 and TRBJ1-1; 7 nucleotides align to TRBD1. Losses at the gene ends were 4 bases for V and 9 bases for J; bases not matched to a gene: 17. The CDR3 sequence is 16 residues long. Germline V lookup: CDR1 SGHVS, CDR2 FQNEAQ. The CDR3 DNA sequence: TGTGCCAGCAGCTCCGCAGACCAAGACAGGGTTCTTCAAGCTTTCTTT. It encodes CASSSADQDRVLQAFF.

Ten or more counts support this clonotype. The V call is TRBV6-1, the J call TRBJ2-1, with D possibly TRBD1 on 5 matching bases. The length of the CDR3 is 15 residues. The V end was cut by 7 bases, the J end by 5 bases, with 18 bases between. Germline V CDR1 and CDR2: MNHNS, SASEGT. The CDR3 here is CASKSVGQENNEQFF. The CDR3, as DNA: TGTGCCAGCAAATCAGTGGGGCAAGAGAACAATGAGCAGTTCTTC.

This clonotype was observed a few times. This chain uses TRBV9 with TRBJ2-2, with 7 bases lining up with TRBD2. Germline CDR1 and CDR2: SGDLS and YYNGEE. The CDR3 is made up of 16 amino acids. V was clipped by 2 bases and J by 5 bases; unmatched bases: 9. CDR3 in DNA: TGTGCCAGCAGCGTCGCGGGGGACGTCAGGACCGGGGAGCTGTTTTTT. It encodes CASSVAGDVRTGELFF.

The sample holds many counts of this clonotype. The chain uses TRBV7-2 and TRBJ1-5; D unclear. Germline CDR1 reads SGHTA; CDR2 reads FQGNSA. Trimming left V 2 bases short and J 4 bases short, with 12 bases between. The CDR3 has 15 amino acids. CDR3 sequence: CASSLYTAFNQPQHF. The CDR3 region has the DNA TGTGCCAGCAGCTTATATACAGCCTTTAATCAGCCCCAGCATTTT. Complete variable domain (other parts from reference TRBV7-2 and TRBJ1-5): GAGVSQSPSNKVTEKGKDVELRCDPISGHTALYWYRQSLGQGLEFLIYFQGNSAPDKSGLPSDRFSAERTGGSVSTLTIQRTQQEDSAVYLCASSLYTAFNQPQHFGDGTRLSIL.

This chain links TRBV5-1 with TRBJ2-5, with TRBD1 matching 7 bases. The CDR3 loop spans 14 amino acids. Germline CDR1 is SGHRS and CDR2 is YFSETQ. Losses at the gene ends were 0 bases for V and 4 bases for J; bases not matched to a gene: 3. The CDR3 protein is CASSLEQGIETQYF. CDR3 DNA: TGCGCCAGCAGCTTGGAACAGGGGATAGAGACCCAGTACTTC.

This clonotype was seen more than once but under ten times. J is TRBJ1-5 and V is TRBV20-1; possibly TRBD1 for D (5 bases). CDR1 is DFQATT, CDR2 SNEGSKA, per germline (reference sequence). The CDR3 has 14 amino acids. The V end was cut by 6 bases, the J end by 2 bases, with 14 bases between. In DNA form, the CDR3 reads TGCAGTGCAAAAGGGGTTAGACGCAATCAGCCCCAGCATTTT. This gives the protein CSAKGVRRNQPQHF.

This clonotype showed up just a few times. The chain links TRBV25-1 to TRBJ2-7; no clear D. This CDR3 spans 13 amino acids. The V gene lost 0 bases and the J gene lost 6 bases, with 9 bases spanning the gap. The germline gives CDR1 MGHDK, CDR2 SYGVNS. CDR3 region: CASSEYYTGEQYF. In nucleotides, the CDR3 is TGTGCCAGCAGTGAATATTATACGGGCGAGCAGTACTTC.

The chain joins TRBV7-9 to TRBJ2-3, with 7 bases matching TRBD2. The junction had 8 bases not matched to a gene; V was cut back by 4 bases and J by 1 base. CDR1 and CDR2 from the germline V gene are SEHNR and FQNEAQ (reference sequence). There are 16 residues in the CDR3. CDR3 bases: TGTGCCAGCAGCTCCCGAGGTCGGGGGGGCACAGATACGCAGTATTTT. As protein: CASSSRGRGGTDTQYF.

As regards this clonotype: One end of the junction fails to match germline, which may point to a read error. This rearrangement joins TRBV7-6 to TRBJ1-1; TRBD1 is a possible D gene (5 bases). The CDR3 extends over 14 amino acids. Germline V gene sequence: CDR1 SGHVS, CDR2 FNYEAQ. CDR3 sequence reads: CASSSSGRNAEAFF. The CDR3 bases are TGTGCCAGCAGCTCTTCAGGGAGGAACGCTGAAGCTTTCTTT.

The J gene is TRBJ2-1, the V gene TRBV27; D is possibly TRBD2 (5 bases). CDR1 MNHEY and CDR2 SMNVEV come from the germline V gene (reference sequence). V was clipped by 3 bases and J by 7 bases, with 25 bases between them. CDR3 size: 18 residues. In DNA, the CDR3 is TGTGCCAGCAGTTTGGCTAGCATGTCAGTCGTTGGTGCGAATGAGCAGTTCTTC. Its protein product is CASSLASMSVVGANEQFF.

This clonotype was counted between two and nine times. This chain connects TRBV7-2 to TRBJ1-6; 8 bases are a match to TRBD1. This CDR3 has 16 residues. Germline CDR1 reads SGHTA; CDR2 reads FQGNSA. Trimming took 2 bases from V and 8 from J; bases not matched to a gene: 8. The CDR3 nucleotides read TGTGCCAGCAGCTTAAGGGCCGGGACAGGAGATTCACCCCTCCACTTT. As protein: CASSLRAGTGDSPLHF.

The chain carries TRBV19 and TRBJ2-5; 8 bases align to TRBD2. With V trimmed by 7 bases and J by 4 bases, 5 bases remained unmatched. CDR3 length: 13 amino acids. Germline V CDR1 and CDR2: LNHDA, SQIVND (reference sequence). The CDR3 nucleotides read TGTGCCAGTAACGACGGGGGGGGAGAGACCCAGTACTTC. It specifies CASNDGGGETQYF.

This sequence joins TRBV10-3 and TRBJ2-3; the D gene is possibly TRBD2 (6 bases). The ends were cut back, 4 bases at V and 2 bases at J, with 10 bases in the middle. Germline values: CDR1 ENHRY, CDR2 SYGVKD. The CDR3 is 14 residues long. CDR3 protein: CAISGREATDTQYF. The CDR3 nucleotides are TGTGCCATCAGTGGGAGGGAGGCCACAGATACGCAGTATTTT.

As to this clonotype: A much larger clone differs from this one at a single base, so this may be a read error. The CDR3 bases are TGCAGTGCAATATCAGGGACAGTGGTCTATGGCTACACCTTC. Its translation: CSAISGTVVYGYTF. V is TRBV20-1 and J is TRBJ1-2, with TRBD1 matching over 7 bases. The CDR3 covers 14 residues. Germline CDR1 and CDR2: DFQATT and SNEGSKA (reference sequence). Trimming took 6 bases from V and 4 from J; bases not matched to a gene: 11.

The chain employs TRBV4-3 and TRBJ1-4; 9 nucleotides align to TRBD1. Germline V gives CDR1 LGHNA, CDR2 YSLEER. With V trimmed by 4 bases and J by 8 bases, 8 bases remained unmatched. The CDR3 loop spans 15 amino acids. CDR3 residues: CASSLLDRGGEKLFF. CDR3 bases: TGCGCCAGCAGCCTCCTGGACAGGGGAGGCGAAAAACTGTTTTTT.

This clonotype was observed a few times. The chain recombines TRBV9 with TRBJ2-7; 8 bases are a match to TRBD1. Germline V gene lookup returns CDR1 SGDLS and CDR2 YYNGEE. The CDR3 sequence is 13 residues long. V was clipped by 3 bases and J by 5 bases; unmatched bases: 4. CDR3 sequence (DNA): TGTGCCAGCAGCGATGGACAGGGAAACGAGCAGTACTTC. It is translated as CASSDGQGNEQYF.